The subject of this entry is one T cell receptor (beta chain). These data originate in a study of blood T cell repertoires in COVID-19. Turning to the study itself: Samples representing acute and convalescent COVID-19 were sourced from the United States, Italy and Spain.

The CDR3 is 14 residues long. Deletions cut 5 bases from V and 5 bases from J, with 15 bases between. The germline V gene has CDR1 SGHVS and CDR2 FQNEAQ. Libraries were prepared by immunoSEQ multiplex PCR; TCRdb keeps only in-frame clonotypes and omits some of them. The table shows approximately 110,000 clones, with roughly 87% occurring only once. The chain joins TRBV7-8 to TRBJ1-1, with D maybe TRBD1 (6 bases). The TCR comes from a man in his fifties with acute or convalescent COVID-19. Input material: peripheral blood. The DNA for the CDR3 is TGTGCCAGCAGCCCTCTTACAACAGGGACTGAAGCTTTCTTT. Translating gives CASSPLTTGTEAFF.